This T cell receptor beta chain comes out of a study of cytotoxic CD8 clonotypes in ibrutinib-treated CLL. With 4 bases clipped from V and 2 bases from J, the junction kept 10 bases outside the gene matches. Germline V CDR1 and CDR2: MNHEY, SMNVEV (reference sequence). This CDR3 is 18 amino acids long. Study-wide points: Under therapy, public clonotypes either contracted or stayed stable, and they were uncommon.

This clone showed up just a few times. What it binds is not known. Sequencing was performed with immunoSEQ multiplex PCR; in TCRdb, only in-frame clones are kept and a portion is missing. The profile shows 30,000 or so clones, roughly 57% of them singletons. The receptor comes from a human donor with chronic lymphocytic leukemia. This chain links TRBV27 with TRBJ2-6; 8 bases are shared with TRBD1. This specimen consisted of PBMCs, obtained before ibrutinib treatment. CDR3 in amino acids: CASSWSGGVNTGANVLTF. The CDR3 bases are TGTGCCAGCAGTTGGTCAGGGGGCGTTAATACTGGGGCCAACGTCCTGACTTTC.